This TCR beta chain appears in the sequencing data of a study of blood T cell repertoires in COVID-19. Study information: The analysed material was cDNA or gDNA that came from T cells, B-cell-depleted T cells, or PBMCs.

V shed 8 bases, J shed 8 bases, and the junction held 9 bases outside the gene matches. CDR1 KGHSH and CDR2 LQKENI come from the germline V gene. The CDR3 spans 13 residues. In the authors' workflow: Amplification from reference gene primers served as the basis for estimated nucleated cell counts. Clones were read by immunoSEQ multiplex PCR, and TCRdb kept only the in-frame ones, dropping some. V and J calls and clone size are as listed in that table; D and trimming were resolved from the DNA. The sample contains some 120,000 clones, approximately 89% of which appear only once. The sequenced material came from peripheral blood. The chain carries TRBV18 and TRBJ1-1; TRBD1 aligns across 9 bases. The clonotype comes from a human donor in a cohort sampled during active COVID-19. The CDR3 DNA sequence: TGTGCCAGCGGACAGGGGATAGGGGGCGAAGCTTTCTTT. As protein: CASGQGIGGEAFF.